Following are 26 T cell receptor beta chains from one sample sequenced in a study of early T cells in non-severe SARS-CoV-2 infection. TCRdb independently ran MiXCR on the 5' RACE reads; one entry per CDR3 protein. Among under 90,000 distinct CDR3 sequences listed, 14% were seen once. Sequenced input: whole blood. The receptor set was obtained from an adult who was a healthcare worker with PCR-confirmed SARS-CoV-2 infection or an uninfected control (not recorded which).

Ten or more counts support this clonotype. The V gene is TRBV5-1, the J gene TRBJ2-7, with 8 positions matching TRBD1. The CDR3 is 15 residues long. With 2 bases clipped from V and 7 bases from J, the junction kept 11 bases outside the gene matches. Germline values: CDR1 SGHRS, CDR2 YFSETQ. CDR3 in amino acids: CASSFSGQGLGEQYF. DNA for the CDR3: TGCGCCAGCAGCTTCAGTGGACAGGGTCTAGGGGAGCAGTACTTC.

The V and J genes are TRBV9 and TRBJ2-7; weak D call: TRBD2 (6 bases). V was trimmed by 1 base and J by 1 base, leaving 12 bases between them. Germline V gene data show CDR1 as SGDLS and CDR2 as YYNGEE. The CDR3 sequence is 15 residues long. The CDR3 here is CASSVSSASSYEQYF. For the CDR3, the DNA is TGTGCCAGCAGCGTATCTAGCGCCTCGTCCTACGAGCAGTACTTC.

There are many counts of this clonotype. The genes are TRBV3-1 and TRBJ1-6; 7 bases match TRBD1. With V trimmed by 0 bases and J by 8 bases, 7 bases remained unmatched. Germline CDR1 is LGHDT and CDR2 is YNNKEL (reference sequence). The CDR3 has 16 amino acids. The CDR3 bases are TGTGCCAGCAGCCAAGATCGCAGGACAGGATATTCACCCCTCCACTTT. Its protein is CASSQDRRTGYSPLHF.

This clonotype was detected many times. The V and J genes are TRBV28 and TRBJ2-3; D gene unclear. The CDR3 contains 12 residues. V gave up 8 bases and J gave up 1 base, with 7 bases separating them. Germline lookup yields CDR1 MDHEN and CDR2 SYDVKM. The chain's CDR3 is CASESGTDTQYF. The CDR3 bases are TGTGCCAGCGAAAGTGGCACAGATACGCAGTATTTT.

V usage is TRBV7-2 and J usage is TRBJ2-3; 7 nucleotides line up with TRBD2. The CDR3 has 16 amino acids. CDR1 is SGHTA and CDR2 is FQGNSA in the germline V gene. The V and J ends lost 6 bases and 0 bases, in that order; junction bases with no gene match: 9. The CDR3 spells CASSPRGGSSTDTQYF. In nucleotides, the CDR3 is TGTGCCAGCAGTCCTCGCGGGGGATCTAGCACAGATACGCAGTATTTT.

The J gene is TRBJ2-3, the V gene TRBV11-2, with D hard to call. Per germline, CDR1 SGHAT and CDR2 FQNNGV. The CDR3 is made up of 12 amino acids. The V end lost 5 bases, the J end lost 5 bases, and 8 bases lay between the germline ends. The CDR3 sequence: CASSPVGDTQYF. The CDR3 bases are TGTGCCAGCAGCCCTGTTGGAGATACGCAGTATTTT.

This clonotype was seen a handful of times. The V and J genes are TRBV29-1 and TRBJ2-3; 7 bases map to TRBD1. Trimming cost V 3 bases and J 6 bases; bases outside gene matches: 9. This CDR3 region has 14 residues. CDR1 is SQVTM, CDR2 ANQGSEA, per germline. CDR3 nucleotides: TGCAGCGTTGACGGAAGGGGGCAGAGGGATACGCAGTATTTT. Translation gives CSVDGRGQRDTQYF.

This clonotype turned up a few times. This chain joins TRBV19 and TRBJ2-1; D uncertain. Trimming pared 2 bases from V and 10 bases from J, leaving 18 bases between. CDR3 length equals 15 residues. The germline gives CDR1 LNHDA, CDR2 SQIVND (reference sequence). The CDR3 nucleotides are TGTGCCAGTAGTATAAGGTCTTTCAAGGGTAGAGAGCAGTTCTTC. Protein: CASSIRSFKGREQFF.

This sequence joins TRBV28 and TRBJ2-1; D not certain. CDR3 length: 11 residues. The germline CDR1 and CDR2 sequences are MDHEN and SYDVKM. Trimming took off 6 bases at V and 5 bases at J, with 5 bases between the two ends. The CDR3 bases are TGTGCCAGCAGGGGGAACAATGAGCAGTTCTTC. Amino acids: CASRGNNEQFF. Together with reference TRBV28 and TRBJ2-1, the CDR3 gives the full variable domain: DVKVTQSSRYLVKRTGEKVFLECVQDMDHENMFWYRQDPGLGLRLIYFSYDVKMKEKGDIPEGYSVSREKKERFSLILESASTNQTSMYLCASRGNNEQFFGPGTRLTVL.

There are many counts of this clonotype. The gene calls are TRBV3-1 and TRBJ2-7; D is perhaps TRBD2 (6 bases). The CDR3 length is 14 residues. V shed 2 bases and J shed 1 base, with 9 bases lying between them. CDR1 and CDR2 (germline): LGHDT, YNNKEL (reference sequence). Here the CDR3 reads CASSQRGISYEQYF. CDR3 DNA sequence: TGTGCCAGCAGCCAACGGGGGATATCCTACGAGCAGTACTTC.

The chain is built from TRBV28 and TRBJ1-2, with D hard to call. The CDR3 has 12 amino acids. V shed 8 bases and J shed 2 bases, with 9 bases lying between them. The V gene's germline CDR1 is MDHEN and CDR2 SYDVKM. The CDR3 nucleotides are TGTGCCAGCCAAACGCCCAACTATGGCTACACCTTC. Protein product: CASQTPNYGYTF.

The V gene is TRBV6-5, the J gene TRBJ2-1, with D uncertain. This CDR3 is built from 13 residues. Germline V lookup: CDR1 MNHEY, CDR2 SVGAGI. The ends were cut back, 2 bases at V and 6 bases at J, with 8 bases in the middle. Written as DNA, the CDR3 is TGTGCCAGCAGTTACAGGGTATCCAATGAGCAGTTCTTC. It encodes CASSYRVSNEQFF.

This clonotype was observed a few times. The chain couples TRBV28 to TRBJ2-7; no clear D gene. Looked up from germline, CDR1 is MDHEN and CDR2 is SYDVKM. Between the trimmed V and J ends, which lost 2 bases and 4 bases, there was a span of 12 bases. This CDR3 is built from 14 residues. This CDR3 reads CASSLPTLGYEQYF. DNA for the CDR3: TGTGCCAGCAGTTTACCCACGCTGGGGTACGAGCAGTACTTC.

The V gene is TRBV3-1, the J gene TRBJ2-2; D is unclear. The CDR3 totals 11 residues. Germline CDR1 reads LGHDT; CDR2 reads YNNKEL (reference sequence). V was trimmed by 6 bases and J by 1 base, leaving 0 bases between them. The CDR3 DNA sequence: TGTGCCAGCAGGAACACCGGGGAGCTGTTTTTT. This gives the protein CASRNTGELFF. Full variable domain (outside the CDR3, taken from reference TRBV3-1 and TRBJ2-2): DTAVSQTPKYLVTQMGNDKSIKCEQNLGHDTMYWYKQDSKKFLKIMFSYNNKELIINETVPNRFSPKSPDKAHLNLHINSLELGDSAVYFCASRNTGELFFGEGSRLTVL.

The chain is built from TRBV10-1 and TRBJ1-3, with D possibly matching TRBD1 (5 bases). The CDR3 is 14 amino acids. With 10 bases removed from V and 2 bases from J, the gap between germline ends came to 15 bases. Germline CDR1 is WNHNN and CDR2 is SYGVQD (reference sequence). CDR3 sequence reads: CATSAGNAGNTIYF. The CDR3 DNA follows: TGCGCCACTTCTGCAGGGAACGCTGGAAACACCATATATTTT.

In its sample, this clonotype was seen many times. The CDR3 region is CASSLGDTQYF. CDR3 DNA sequence: TGTGCCAGCAGCTTAGGAGATACGCAGTATTTT. V usage is TRBV11-2 and J usage is TRBJ2-3; no reliable D call. Looked up from germline, CDR1 is SGHAT and CDR2 is FQNNGV. The length of the CDR3 is 11 residues. V lost 1 base, J lost 5 bases, and 1 base lay in between.

This clonotype has just one count. This rearrangement joins TRBV6-2 or TRBV6-3 to TRBJ2-1; TRBD1 matches 8 bases. This CDR3 is 16 amino acids long. The J segment lost 6 bases and the V segment lost 6 bases, leaving 13 bases of the junction unmatched. Germline CDR1 is MNHEY and CDR2 is SVGEGT. The CDR3 DNA is TGTGCCAGCAGCCGCCTTGGGCAGGGGGCCTTCAATGAGCAGTTCTTC. Protein sequence: CASSRLGQGAFNEQFF.

This clonotype came up a few times. This chain uses TRBV10-3 with TRBJ1-5, with 8 bases aligning to TRBD1. CDR1 ENHRY and CDR2 SYGVKD come from the germline V gene. This CDR3 has 14 amino acids. The J segment lost 2 bases and the V segment lost 6 bases, leaving 3 bases of the junction unmatched. The chain's CDR3 is CAISGQGGNQPQHF. The CDR3 nucleotides are TGTGCCATCAGCGGACAGGGAGGCAATCAGCCCCAGCATTTT.

The chain employs TRBV7-8 and TRBJ1-2; no reliable D call. CDR1 is SGHVS and CDR2 is FQNEAQ in the germline V gene. The CDR3 has 14 residues. The germline V and J ends were trimmed by 1 base and 0 bases, with 6 bases remaining between them. The CDR3 reads CASSLVSSNYGYTF. The CDR3 DNA sequence: TGTGCCAGCAGCTTAGTTAGCTCTAACTATGGCTACACCTTC.

The gene calls are TRBV7-8 and TRBJ2-2; 7 positions match TRBD1. J gave up 1 base and V 4 bases, and 9 bases lay outside the gene matches. This CDR3 has 17 amino acids. Germline CDR1 and CDR2: SGHVS and FQNEAQ. The CDR3 DNA follows: TGTGCCAGCAGCTCAGGGGTCAGGGGGAGGAACACCGGGGAGCTGTTTTTT. The encoded protein is CASSSGVRGRNTGELFF.

The table lists this clonotype with a few counts. The chain combines TRBV5-1 with TRBJ2-3, with 11 bases fitting TRBD2. CDR3 length: 16 residues. Unmatched junction bases numbered 4, after V lost 0 bases and J lost 4 bases. Looked up from germline, CDR1 is SGHRS and CDR2 is YFSETQ. Here the CDR3 DNA reads TGCGCCAGCAGCTTGGAAACTAGCGGGGGTGCAGATACGCAGTATTTT. Protein: CASSLETSGGADTQYF.

V and J are TRBV20-1 and TRBJ1-1, with D possibly matching TRBD1 (5 bases). The V gene lost 3 bases and the J gene lost 5 bases, with 13 bases spanning the gap. The CDR3 loop spans 13 amino acids. The germline gives CDR1 DFQATT, CDR2 SNEGSKA (reference sequence). CDR3 nucleotides: TGCAGTGCTAGTCTCACAGGATGGACTGAAGCTTTCTTT. The encoded protein is CSASLTGWTEAFF.

This clonotype was detected a few times. This chain links TRBV5-6 with TRBJ1-2, with D unclear. Germline V gives CDR1 SGHDT, CDR2 YYEEEE. The CDR3 runs to 15 residues. Deletions cut 4 bases from V and 0 bases from J, with 13 bases between. CDR3 loop: CASSKMANANYGYTF. In DNA form, the CDR3 reads TGTGCCAGCAGCAAAATGGCAAACGCTAACTATGGCTACACCTTC.

This chain's CDR3 is CASSVEGRGTDTQYF. CDR3 bases: TGTGCCAGCAGCGTAGAGGGGAGAGGCACAGATACGCAGTATTTT. The chain joins TRBV9 to TRBJ2-3, with D perhaps given as TRBD1 or TRBD2 (5 bases each). Germline lookup yields CDR1 SGDLS and CDR2 YYNGEE. This CDR3 has 15 amino acids. The V end was cut by 0 bases, the J end by 1 base, with 9 bases between.

This clonotype was seen repeatedly, ten times or more. V is TRBV29-1 and J is TRBJ1-5; a possible D gene is TRBD1 (5 bases). V lost 4 bases to trimming and J lost 2 bases, with 15 bases between them. The CDR3 extends over 15 amino acids. Germline CDR1 reads SQVTM; CDR2 reads ANQGSEA. CDR3 nucleotide sequence: TGCAGCGTTGCGGAAGGGGTAATCGGCAATCAGCCCCAGCATTTT. Amino acid sequence: CSVAEGVIGNQPQHF.

The table lists this clonotype with many counts. The V gene is TRBV3-1, the J gene TRBJ1-2, with 9 bases that match TRBD1. This CDR3 region has 13 residues. CDR1 and CDR2 (germline): LGHDT, YNNKEL (reference sequence). The V and J ends lost 4 bases and 5 bases, in that order; junction bases with no gene match: 2. CDR3 residues: CASSPGTGYGYTF. In DNA form, the CDR3 reads TGTGCCAGCAGCCCTGGGACAGGGTATGGCTACACCTTC.